The rows below give T cell receptor beta chains drawn from one sample of a study of blood T cell repertoires in COVID-19. TCRdb's copy holds only in-frame clones and misses some; the assay was immunoSEQ multiplex PCR. The repertoire holds about 49,000 clones, with roughly 90% as singletons. The sequencing input was peripheral blood. These receptors all stem from a man older than 75 with acute or convalescent COVID-19. Each CDR3 is given with its conserved first and last residue. The D gene is left open where the match is weak. The size of a clone is reported for some rows only, either as once, few or many, or as a class for expanded clones.

>.|.|TRBJ2-5|TRBV29-1
CSLRDRRVETQYF
TGCAGCCTCCGCGACAGGCGGGTGGAGACCCAGTACTTC
>.|.|TRBJ1-6|TRBV11-2
CASSWSQGYSPLHF
TGTGCCAGCAGCTGGTCTCAGGGATACTCACCCCTCCACTTT
>.|.|TRBJ1-3|TRBV28
CASSEDSNSGNTIYF
TGTGCCAGCAGTGAGGACAGTAACTCTGGAAACACCATATATTTT
>.|.|TRBJ2-7|TRBV7-3
CASSLKGAREQYF
TGTGCCAGCAGCTTAAAAGGGGCCCGCGAGCAGTACTTC
>TRBD1|.|TRBJ1-6|TRBV14
CASSHGQGSRPLHF
TGTGCCAGCAGCCACGGACAGGGGTCCCGGCCCCTCCACTTT
>.|.|TRBJ1-1|TRBV3-1/TRBV3-2
CASSQVGGVEAFF
TGTGCCAGCAGCCAAGTAGGAGGTGTTGAGGCTTTCTTT
>.|.|TRBJ1-2|TRBV24-1
CATSPGGADGYTF
TGTGCCACCAGTCCTGGGGGGGCGGATGGCTACACCTTC
>TRBD1|.|TRBJ1-2|TRBV5-1
CASSLGNRGDYGYTF
TGCGCCAGCAGCTTGGGGAACAGGGGTGATTATGGCTACACCTTC
>.|.|TRBJ2-2|TRBV4-2
CASSQEQGPNGELFF
TGTGCCAGCAGCCAAGAGCAGGGTCCGAACGGGGAGCTGTTTTTT
>TRBD1|few|TRBJ1-2|TRBV28
CASSRQGFYGYTF
TGTGCCAGCAGCAGACAGGGATTTTATGGCTACACCTTC
>.|.|TRBJ2-5|TRBV19
CASRRGETQYF
TGTGCCAGTAGGCGAGGGGAGACCCAGTACTTC
>.|.|TRBJ1-5|TRBV5-1
CASSLAAGDQPQHF
TGCGCCAGCAGCTTGGCGGCAGGGGATCAGCCCCAGCATTTT
>.|.|TRBJ2-3|TRBV20-1
CSASMSAPPTDTQYF
TGCAGTGCTAGTATGAGCGCTCCCCCCACAGATACGCAGTATTTT
>.|.|TRBJ1-5|TRBV5-6
CASSLGGGDNQPQHF
TGTGCCAGCAGTCTGGGTGGGGGGGACAATCAGCCCCAGCATTTT
>TRBD1|.|TRBJ1-2|TRBV10-1
CASSRGSNYGYTF
TGCGCCAGCAGCAGGGGGTCGAACTATGGCTACACCTTC
>TRBD1|.|TRBJ1-3|TRBV6-6
CASREGALSGNTIYF
TGTGCCAGCAGGGAGGGGGCCCTCTCTGGAAACACCATATATTTT
>.|once|TRBJ1-4|TRBV12-3/TRBV12-4
CASRTGKGEKLFF
TGTGCCAGCAGAACAGGGAAGGGTGAAAAACTGTTTTTT
>.|few|TRBJ2-7|TRBV6-1
CASSESPGGTYEQYF
TGTGCCAGCAGTGAGTCGCCAGGGGGGACCTACGAGCAGTACTTC
>.|.|TRBJ1-3|TRBV12-3/TRBV12-4
CASSFRDTIYF
TGTGCCAGCAGTTTTCGGGACACCATATATTTT
>.|.|TRBJ1-1|TRBV18
CASSPATGGGGAFF
TGTGCCAGCTCACCGGCGACAGGCGGAGGTGGAGCTTTCTTT
>TRBD2|.|TRBJ2-3|TRBV20-1
CSASIAGGHITDTQYF
TGCAGTGCTAGTATAGCGGGGGGCCATATCACAGATACGCAGTATTTT
>TRBD2|.|TRBJ2-3|TRBV24-1
CATSDPSGGGGDTQYF
TGTGCCACCAGTGATCCTAGCGGGGGCGGAGGAGATACGCAGTATTTT
>.|.|TRBJ1-3|TRBV6-1
CASSEYRDGNTIYF
TGTGCCAGCAGTGAGTACAGGGATGGAAACACCATATATTTT
>TRBD1|.|TRBJ1-4|TRBV30
CAFKRTGNEKLFF
TGTGCCTTTAAAAGGACAGGGAATGAAAAACTGTTTTTT
>TRBD1|.|TRBJ1-3|TRBV9
CASSAHGAPGGVSGNTIYF
TGTGCCAGCAGCGCCCATGGCGCCCCAGGGGGCGTCTCAGGAAACACCATATATTTT
>TRBD1|.|TRBJ2-7|TRBV9
CASSGGGQGRYEQYF
TGTGCCAGCAGCGGGGGCGGACAGGGTCGCTACGAGCAGTACTTC
>.|.|TRBJ2-1|TRBV11-2
CASTLRGFSEQFF
TGTGCCAGCACCCTGAGGGGGTTTAGTGAGCAGTTCTTC
>TRBD2|.|TRBJ2-5|TRBV28
CASSLPGGGLETQYF
TGTGCCAGCAGTCTCCCGGGGGGAGGGTTGGAGACCCAGTACTTC
>.|.|TRBJ1-2|TRBV10-3
CAISESRAGAYGYTF
TGTGCCATCAGTGAGTCCAGGGCGGGGGCCTATGGCTACACCTTC
>TRBD1|.|TRBJ2-7|TRBV4-2
CASSQDVGQGAYEQYF
TGTGCCAGCAGCCAAGATGTGGGACAGGGGGCTTACGAGCAGTACTTC
>.|.|TRBJ1-3|TRBV3-1/TRBV3-2
CASSQGTAGNTIYF
TGTGCCAGCAGCCAAGGGACAGCTGGAAACACCATATATTTT
>.|.|TRBJ2-7|TRBV19
CASSPLAGYEQYF
TGTGCCAGTAGTCCCCTCGCGGGCTACGAGCAGTACTTC
>.|.|TRBJ2-2|TRBV19
CASIPGGLGGVAGELFF
TGTGCCAGTATCCCCGGGGGATTAGGAGGAGTGGCCGGGGAGCTGTTTTTT
>TRBD2|once|TRBJ2-7|TRBV3-1/TRBV3-2
CASSRRGGHNEQYF
TGTGCCAGCAGCCGTCGGGGGGGCCATAACGAGCAGTACTTC
>.|.|TRBJ1-6|TRBV7-8
CASSLVSSYNSPLHF
TGTGCCAGCAGCTTAGTTAGCTCCTATAATTCACCCCTCCACTTT
>.|.|TRBJ1-4|TRBV19
CASSLRLTDNNEKLFF
TGTGCCAGTAGTCTCCGCCTGACAGACAATAATGAAAAACTGTTTTTT
>.|.|TRBJ1-6|TRBV28
CASSSGVRGNSPLHF
TGTGCCAGCAGTTCCGGAGTAAGAGGGAATTCACCCCTCCACTTT
>.|once|TRBJ2-3|TRBV2
CARAADTQYF
TGTGCCAGGGCGGCAGATACGCAGTATTTT
>.|.|TRBJ1-2|TRBV4-2
CASSQGGSQVYGYTF
TGTGCCAGCAGCCAAGGCGGGTCTCAAGTTTATGGCTACACCTTC
>.|.|TRBJ2-1|TRBV18
CASSLGRTNEQFF
TGTGCCAGCTCATTAGGGAGGACAAATGAGCAGTTCTTC
>TRBD1|.|TRBJ1-5|TRBV7-8
CASSFDRVGQPQHF
TGTGCCAGCAGCTTCGACAGGGTGGGGCAGCCCCAGCATTTT
>TRBD1|.|TRBJ1-5|TRBV4-2
CASSQPGGGRPQHF
TGTGCCAGCAGCCAACCAGGGGGTGGCCGGCCCCAGCATTTT
>TRBD2|.|TRBJ2-7|TRBV19
CASSIHSPAGAYEQYF
TGTGCCAGTAGTATCCACTCTCCAGCGGGGGCCTACGAGCAGTACTTC
>.|.|TRBJ1-2|TRBV27
CASRSTGSPYGYTF
TGTGCCAGCAGGTCAACAGGGAGCCCCTATGGCTACACCTTC
>TRBD2|once|TRBJ2-5|TRBV4-2
CASSRGLAGVETQYF
TGTGCCAGCAGCCGCGGACTAGCGGGGGTAGAGACCCAGTACTTC
>.|.|TRBJ1-2|TRBV6-5
CASSQQRVHGGYTF
TGTGCCAGCAGCCAACAGAGGGTACACGGTGGCTACACCTTC
>.|.|TRBJ1-2|TRBV6-1
CASSDQGKGYYGYTF
TGTGCCAGCAGTGACCAGGGAAAGGGCTACTATGGCTACACCTTC
>TRBD1|once|TRBJ1-1|TRBV3-1/TRBV3-2
CASSHGTATEAFF
TGTGCCAGCAGCCATGGGACAGCCACTGAAGCTTTCTTT
>TRBD1|.|TRBJ1-4|TRBV5-1
CASSVDRANEKLFF
TGCGCCAGCAGCGTGGACAGGGCTAATGAAAAACTGTTTTTT
>TRBD1|.|TRBJ2-7|TRBV5-1
CASSLGQGVGIFKYF
TGCGCCAGCAGCTTGGGACAGGGGGTAGGAATTTTTAAGTACTTC
>TRBD1|.|TRBJ2-3|TRBV5-1
CATTPGGAISDTQYF
TGCGCCACCACCCCAGGGGGCGCAATATCAGATACGCAGTATTTT
>.|.|TRBJ2-2|TRBV5-6
CASSFAENTGELFF
TGTGCCAGCAGCTTTGCGGAGAACACCGGGGAGCTGTTTTTT
>TRBD2|.|TRBJ2-3|TRBV10-3
CATAAGSGTDTQYF
TGTGCCACCGCAGCGGGGTCGGGCACAGATACGCAGTATTTT
>.|.|TRBJ2-7|TRBV18
CASSPLVGEYEQYF
TGTGCCAGCTCACCCTTAGTAGGGGAATACGAGCAGTACTTC
>TRBD1|.|TRBJ1-1|TRBV15
CATRDQGQGAEAFF
TGTGCCACCAGAGATCAAGGACAGGGGGCTGAAGCTTTCTTT
>.|.|TRBJ1-3|TRBV2
CASTSVGGANTIYF
TGTGCCAGCACTTCCGTGGGGGGGGCAAACACCATATATTTT